Listed below are T cell receptor beta chains from one sample, sequenced in a study of T cell responses to AZD1222 COVID-19 vaccine. The assay was immunoSEQ multiplex PCR, and TCRdb's table has in-frame clones only and misses some. The table has some 110,000 clones, 88% seen once. Sequenced here: peripheral blood, sampled on day 0 of AZD1222 vaccination. The receptors stem from an adult in good health. Both conserved end residues are trimmed from each CDR3.

TRBV7-2	TRBJ1-2	11	ASSLSINYGYT
TRBV4-3	TRBJ1-2	12	ASSKGRGNYGYT
TRBV4-3	TRBJ2-1	15	ASSQDGRSNDYNEQF
TRBV9	TRBJ2-5	17	ASSVVGAPPASAMETQY
TRBV4-1	TRBJ1-1	7	ASRTEAF
TRBV6-5	TRBJ2-7	13	ASTPLAVGSYEQY
TRBV2	TRBJ1-1	12	ASSGEGRGAEAF
TRBV20-1	TRBJ1-2	10	SASGDFNGYT
TRBV7-9	TRBJ1-2	13	ASSPFRQGARGYT
TRBV28	TRBJ2-3	14	ASYDRLADSTDTQY
TRBV12-3/TRBV12-4	TRBJ2-3	11	ASSLRRQDTQY
TRBV6-2/TRBV6-3	TRBJ1-3	11	ASSSDLRNTIY
TRBV4-3	TRBJ2-1	14	ASSQGEQGGYNEQF
TRBV3-1/TRBV3-2	TRBJ1-2	12	ASSQEPANYGYT